This entry lists 21 T cell receptor beta chains sequenced from one sample in a study of blood T cell repertoires in COVID-19. Data came from immunoSEQ multiplex PCR; TCRdb stores just in-frame clones and leaves some out. The table lists over 85,000 clones, around four fifths of them singletons. The sequenced sample was peripheral blood. These receptor sequences come from a man aged 45-60 years with acute or convalescent COVID-19.

This clone was counted once. The V call is TRBV5-1, the J call TRBJ2-4, with TRBD2 identical over 8 bases. Germline V gene lookup returns CDR1 SGHRS and CDR2 YFSETQ. The CDR3 has 14 residues. The J segment lost 8 bases and the V segment lost 0 bases, leaving 4 bases of the junction unmatched. CDR3 protein: CASSLDGGADIQYF. The CDR3 bases are TGCGCCAGCAGCTTGGACGGGGGGGCGGACATTCAGTACTTC.

The gene calls are TRBV7-9 and TRBJ2-7, with TRBD1 matching over 11 bases. The CDR3 spans 15 residues. Per germline, CDR1 SEHNR and CDR2 FQNEAQ (reference sequence). Trimming at V came to 4 bases and at J to 4 bases, leaving 6 bases not matched to a gene. CDR3: CASSSRGQGGYEQYF. In DNA form, the CDR3 reads TGTGCCAGCAGCTCCCGGGGACAGGGGGGTTACGAGCAGTACTTC. Complete variable domain (other parts from reference TRBV7-9 and TRBJ2-7): DTGVSQNPRHKITKRGQNVTFRCDPISEHNRLYWYRQTLGQGPEFLTYFQNEAQLEKSRLLSDRFSAERPKGSFSTLEIQRTEQGDSAMYLCASSSRGQGGYEQYFGPGTRLTVT.

The chain combines TRBV24-1 with TRBJ2-7, with 9 bases lining up with TRBD1. Looked up from germline, CDR1 is KGHDR and CDR2 is SFDVKD. CDR3 length: 15 amino acids. V dropped 4 bases and J dropped 6; count of bases not matched to a gene: 9. The CDR3 protein is CATSDGGQGAGEQYF. The DNA for the CDR3 is TGTGCCACCAGTGACGGGGGACAGGGCGCCGGCGAGCAGTACTTC.

This rearrangement joins TRBV11-3 to TRBJ2-7; perhaps TRBD1 as D (5 bases). The V end lost 5 bases, the J end lost 0 bases, and 14 bases lay between the germline ends. Germline V gene data show CDR1 as SGHNT and CDR2 as YENEEA. CDR3 length equals 15 residues. The CDR3 DNA sequence: TGTGCCAGCAGCCAGACCCCGACAGACTCCTACGAGCAGTACTTC. This encodes CASSQTPTDSYEQYF.

This clone was counted a few times. The J gene is TRBJ2-5, the V gene TRBV14, with D possibly being TRBD1 (6 bases). CDR1 is SGHDN, CDR2 FVKESK, per germline. V was pared by 7 bases and J by 2 bases, with 11 bases between. CDR3 length: 13 amino acids. The CDR3 loop is CASTKQGQETQYF. The DNA of the CDR3 is TGTGCCAGCACAAAACAGGGACAAGAGACCCAGTACTTC.

V is TRBV7-9 and J is TRBJ1-1; tentatively, D is TRBD1 (6 bases). This CDR3 is 13 amino acids long. Germline V gene data show CDR1 as SEHNR and CDR2 as FQNEAQ (reference sequence). V lost 6 bases and J lost 5, with 13 bases in between. CDR3 DNA sequence: TGTGCCAGCAGGGGATCAGGGGAAACTGAAGCTTTCTTT. Encoded protein: CASRGSGETEAFF. The full variable domain, completed using reference TRBV7-9 and TRBJ1-1, is DTGVSQNPRHKITKRGQNVTFRCDPISEHNRLYWYRQTLGQGPEFLTYFQNEAQLEKSRLLSDRFSAERPKGSFSTLEIQRTEQGDSAMYLCASRGSGETEAFFGQGTRLTVV.

This clone occurred once. V gene TRBV6-2 or TRBV6-3 combines with J gene TRBJ2-3; tentative D call: TRBD2 (6 bases). This CDR3 is built from 13 residues. The germline CDR1 and CDR2 sequences are MNHEY and SVGEGT. V lost 5 bases and J 7 bases, leaving 13 bases between the germline ends. CDR3 loop: CASSVGGVYTQYF. The DNA of the CDR3 is TGTGCCAGCAGTGTAGGCGGGGTGTATACGCAGTATTTT.

The V and J genes are TRBV7-9 and TRBJ1-1, with D unclear. CDR1 and CDR2 (germline): SEHNR, FQNEAQ (reference sequence). V shed 4 bases and J shed 0 bases, with 15 bases lying between them. This CDR3 is built from 16 residues. The DNA for the CDR3 is TGTGCCAGCAGCTCCATTAGCATCGGCATGAACACTGAAGCTTTCTTT. This codes for CASSSISIGMNTEAFF.

CDR3: CASRRGAEKLFF. For the CDR3, the DNA is TGTGCCAGCAGGCGTGGGGCTGAAAAACTGTTTTTT. The genes are TRBV5-8 and TRBJ1-4; maybe TRBD1 (5 bases). From germline, CDR1 is SGHTS and CDR2 YDEGEE. V was shortened by 5 bases and J by 7 bases, with 9 bases between the two germline ends. The length of the CDR3 is 12 residues.

The V call is TRBV28, the J call TRBJ1-1; the D gene is possibly TRBD1 (5 bases). Germline CDR1 reads MDHEN; CDR2 reads SYDVKM. Trimming removed 5 bases at V and 1 base at J, with 14 bases between. The CDR3 extends over 15 amino acids. The CDR3 region is CASSPQGGGNTEAFF. CDR3 nucleotides: TGTGCCAGCAGTCCTCAGGGCGGGGGGAACACTGAAGCTTTCTTT.

This clone was seen once. The CDR3 sequence is CASSLRTGGYTGELFF. The CDR3 nucleotides read TGTGCCAGCAGCCTTCGGACAGGGGGTTACACCGGGGAGCTGTTTTTT. The chain recombines TRBV5-6 with TRBJ2-2; 10 nucleotides line up with TRBD1. Germline-derived CDR1 and CDR2 are SGHDT and YYEEEE. The CDR3 sequence is 16 residues long. J was trimmed by 3 bases and V by 4 bases; bases with no gene match: 6.

This chain links TRBV7-8 with TRBJ1-5; D perhaps matches TRBD1 (6 bases). Trimming took off 1 base at V and 0 bases at J, with 13 bases between the two ends. There are 17 residues in the CDR3. In germline, CDR1 is SGHVS, CDR2 FQNEAQ. The CDR3 protein is CASSLVGGPNSNQPQHF. CDR3 in DNA: TGTGCCAGCAGCTTAGTTGGGGGCCCCAATAGCAATCAGCCCCAGCATTTT.

This clone has only one observation. The CDR3 bases are TGTGCCAGCAGTCGCGACGGGACAGGGCTCGGGACCCAGTACTTC. Amino acid sequence: CASSRDGTGLGTQYF. The chain recombines TRBV2 with TRBJ2-5, with 9 bases identical to TRBD1. The CDR3 runs to 15 residues. Germline trimming cut 5 bases from V and 7 bases from J; bases unmatched to any gene: 11. Per germline, CDR1 SNHLY and CDR2 FYNNEI. Full variable domain (rest looked up from reference TRBV2 and TRBJ2-5): EPEVTQTPSHQVTQMGQEVILRCVPISNHLYFYWYRQILGQKVEFLVSFYNNEISEKSEIFDDQFSVERPDGSNFTLKIRSTKLEDSAMYFCASSRDGTGLGTQYFGPGTRLLVL.

This sequence joins TRBV29-1 and TRBJ2-5; D not resolved. The CDR3 consists of 14 residues. Germline V gene lookup returns CDR1 SQVTM and CDR2 ANQGSEA. Trimming took off 4 bases at V and 0 bases at J, with 12 bases between the two ends. CDR3 in DNA: TGCAGCGTTGGCCTGGGCAGCTACCAAGAGACCCAGTACTTC. This encodes CSVGLGSYQETQYF.

The V call is TRBV10-3, the J call TRBJ2-5; D is possibly TRBD1 (6 bases). Germline CDR1 and CDR2: ENHRY and SYGVKD. V was trimmed by 3 bases and J by 5 bases, leaving 10 bases between them. The CDR3 totals 13 residues. The CDR3: CAISDRGRETQYF. The CDR3 nucleotides are TGTGCCATCAGTGACAGGGGAAGGGAGACCCAGTACTTC.

This rearrangement joins TRBV10-3 to TRBJ2-7, with D possibly matching TRBD2 (5 bases). Germline V CDR1 and CDR2: ENHRY, SYGVKD. V was clipped by 3 bases and J by 0 bases, with 6 bases between them. CDR3 length: 13 amino acids. The CDR3 nucleotides are TGTGCCATCAGTGACGGGATCTCCTACGAGCAGTACTTC. It encodes CAISDGISYEQYF.

This clone showed up just once. The rearrangement joins TRBV24-1 to TRBJ1-3; 7 positions match TRBD1. The V gene's germline CDR1 is KGHDR and CDR2 SFDVKD. The V segment lost 5 bases and the J segment 8 bases; nucleotides outside the gene matches: 2. The CDR3 has 12 amino acids. In DNA form, the CDR3 reads TGTGCCACCAGTGGTACAGGGGACACCATATATTTT. Translated, it gives CATSGTGDTIYF.

The chain has TRBV10-3 and TRBJ2-5; 7 bases are a match to TRBD1. Germline CDR1 reads ENHRY; CDR2 reads SYGVKD. The CDR3 runs to 14 residues. V shed 5 bases and J 1 base; nucleotides not matched to a gene: 4. CDR3 amino acids: CAISTGTVQETQYF. The CDR3, as DNA: TGTGCCATCAGTACCGGGACAGTCCAAGAGACCCAGTACTTC.

The chain combines TRBV24-1 with TRBJ2-2, with 11 nucleotides matching TRBD1. V gave up 11 bases and J gave up 4 bases; unmatched junction bases: 2. The CDR3 spans 13 residues. Germline CDR1 reads KGHDR; CDR2 reads SFDVKD. The CDR3 loop reads CASGTGGTGELFF. As DNA, the CDR3 is TGTGCCAGCGGGACAGGGGGCACCGGGGAGCTGTTTTTT.

This clone occurred once. The rearrangement uses TRBV7-9 and TRBJ1-4; D is undetermined. V lost 1 base to trimming and J lost 6 bases, with 9 bases between them. Per the germline V gene, CDR1 is SEHNR and CDR2 is FQNEAQ (reference sequence). The CDR3 is 14 amino acids. Here the CDR3 DNA reads TGTGCCAGCAGCTTAGACACCCAAGATGAAAAACTGTTTTTT. This codes for CASSLDTQDEKLFF.

This chain joins TRBV7-9 and TRBJ2-7; tentative D call: TRBD2 (5 bases). V was clipped by 5 bases and J by 2 bases, with 7 bases between them. The germline gives CDR1 SEHNR, CDR2 FQNEAQ (reference sequence). CDR3 size: 12 residues. DNA for the CDR3: TGTGCCAGCAGCACCGGGACCTACGAGCAGTACTTC. Its translation: CASSTGTYEQYF.